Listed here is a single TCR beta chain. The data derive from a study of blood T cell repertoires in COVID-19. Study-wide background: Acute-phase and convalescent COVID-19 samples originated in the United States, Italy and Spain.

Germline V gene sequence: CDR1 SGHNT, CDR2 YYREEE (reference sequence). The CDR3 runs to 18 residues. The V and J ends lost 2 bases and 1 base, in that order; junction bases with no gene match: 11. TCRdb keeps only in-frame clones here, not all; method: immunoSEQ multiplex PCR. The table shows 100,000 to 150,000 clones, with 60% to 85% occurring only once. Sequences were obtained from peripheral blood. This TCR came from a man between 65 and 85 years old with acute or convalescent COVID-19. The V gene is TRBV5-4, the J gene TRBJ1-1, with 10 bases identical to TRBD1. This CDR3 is CASSFKLGTGEGNTEAFF. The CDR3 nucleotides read TGTGCCAGCAGCTTCAAGCTGGGGACAGGGGAAGGGAACACTGAAGCTTTCTTT.